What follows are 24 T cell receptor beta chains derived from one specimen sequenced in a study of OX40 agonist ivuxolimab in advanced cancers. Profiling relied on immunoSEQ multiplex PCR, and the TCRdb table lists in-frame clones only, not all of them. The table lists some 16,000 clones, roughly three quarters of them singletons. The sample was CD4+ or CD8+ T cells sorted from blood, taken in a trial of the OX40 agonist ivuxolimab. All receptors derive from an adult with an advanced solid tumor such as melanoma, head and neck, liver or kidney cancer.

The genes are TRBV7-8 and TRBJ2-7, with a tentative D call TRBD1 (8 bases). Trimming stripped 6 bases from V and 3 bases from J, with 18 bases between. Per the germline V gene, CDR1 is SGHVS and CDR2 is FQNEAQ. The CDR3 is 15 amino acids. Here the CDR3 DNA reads TGTGCCAGCAGAGGAGCGGGACAGGCGATCTACGAGCAGTACTTC. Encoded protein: CASRGAGQAIYEQYF.

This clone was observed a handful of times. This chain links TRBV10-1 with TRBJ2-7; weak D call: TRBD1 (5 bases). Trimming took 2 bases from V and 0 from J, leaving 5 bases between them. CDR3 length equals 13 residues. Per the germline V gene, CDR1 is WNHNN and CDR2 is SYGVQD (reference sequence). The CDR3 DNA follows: TGCGCCAGCAGTGAGGACAGCTCCTACGAGCAGTACTTC. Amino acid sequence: CASSEDSSYEQYF.

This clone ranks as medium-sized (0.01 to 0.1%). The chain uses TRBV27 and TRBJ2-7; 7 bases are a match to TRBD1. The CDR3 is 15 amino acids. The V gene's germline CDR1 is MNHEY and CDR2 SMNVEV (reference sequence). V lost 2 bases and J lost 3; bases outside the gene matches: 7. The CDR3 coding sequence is TGTGCCAGCAGTTTAAAGGGGGCGATCAGCTACGAGCAGTACTTC. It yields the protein CASSLKGAISYEQYF.

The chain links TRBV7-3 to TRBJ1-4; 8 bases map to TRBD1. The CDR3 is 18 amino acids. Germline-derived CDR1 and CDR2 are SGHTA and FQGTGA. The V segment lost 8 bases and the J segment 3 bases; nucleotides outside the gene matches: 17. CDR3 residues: CASRENRGVVDPNEKLFF. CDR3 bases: TGTGCCAGCCGTGAGAACAGGGGGGTGGTCGACCCTAATGAAAAACTGTTTTTT.

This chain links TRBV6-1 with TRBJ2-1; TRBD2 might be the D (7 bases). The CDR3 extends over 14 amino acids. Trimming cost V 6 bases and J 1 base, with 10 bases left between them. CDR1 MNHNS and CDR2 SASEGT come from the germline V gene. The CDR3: CASRGGASYNEQFF. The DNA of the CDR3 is TGTGCCAGCAGAGGGGGGGCTTCCTACAATGAGCAGTTCTTC.

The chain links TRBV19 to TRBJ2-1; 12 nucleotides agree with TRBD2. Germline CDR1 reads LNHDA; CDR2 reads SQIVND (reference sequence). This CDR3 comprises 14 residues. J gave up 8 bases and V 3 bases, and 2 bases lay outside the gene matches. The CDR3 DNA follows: TGTGCCAGTAGTATGGGACTAGCGGGCCATGAGCAGTTCTTC. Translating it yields CASSMGLAGHEQFF.

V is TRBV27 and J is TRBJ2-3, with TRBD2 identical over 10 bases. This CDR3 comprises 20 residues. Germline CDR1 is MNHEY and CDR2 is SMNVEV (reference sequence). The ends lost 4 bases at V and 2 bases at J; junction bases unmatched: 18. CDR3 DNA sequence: TGTGCCAGCAGTTCGTTCTCGATTAGGGCTAGCGGGAGACACACAGATACGCAGTATTTT. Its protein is CASSSFSIRASGRHTDTQYF.

In DNA, the CDR3 is TGTGCCAGCAGCCTTAGCAGGGAGCAGTTCTTC. It yields the protein CASSLSREQFF. The chain uses TRBV7-2 and TRBJ2-1; D is undetermined. CDR1 is SGHTA and CDR2 is FQGNSA in the germline V gene. Trimming stripped 5 bases from V and 10 bases from J, with 9 bases between. This CDR3 contains 11 residues.

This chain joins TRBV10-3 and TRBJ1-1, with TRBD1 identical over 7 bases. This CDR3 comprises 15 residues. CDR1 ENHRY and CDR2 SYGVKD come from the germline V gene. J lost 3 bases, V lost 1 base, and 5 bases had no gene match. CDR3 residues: CAISELGGSDTEAFF. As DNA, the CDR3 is TGTGCCATCAGTGAGTTAGGGGGCTCGGACACTGAAGCTTTCTTT.

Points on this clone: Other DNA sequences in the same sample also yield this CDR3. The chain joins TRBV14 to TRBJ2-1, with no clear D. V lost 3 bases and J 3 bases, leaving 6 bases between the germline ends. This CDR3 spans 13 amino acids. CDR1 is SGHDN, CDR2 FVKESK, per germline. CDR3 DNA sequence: TGTGCCAGCAGCCAGCACAGCTACAATGAGCAGTTCTTC. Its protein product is CASSQHSYNEQFF.

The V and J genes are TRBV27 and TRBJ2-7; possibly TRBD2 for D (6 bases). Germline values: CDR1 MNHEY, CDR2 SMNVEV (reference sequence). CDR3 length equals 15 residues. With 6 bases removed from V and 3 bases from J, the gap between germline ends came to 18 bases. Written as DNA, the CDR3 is TGTGCCAGCAGCCTAAACCGGGACTCATACTACGAGCAGTACTTC. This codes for CASSLNRDSYYEQYF.

The CDR3, as DNA: TGTGCCAGCAGGTCCGGAATAGGACTAGCGGGAGATGGTCAGTTCTTC. Translation: CASRSGIGLAGDGQFF. The rearrangement joins TRBV7-9 to TRBJ2-1; 13 nucleotides agree with TRBD2. Trimming took 6 bases from V and 13 from J; bases not matched to a gene: 15. Per germline, CDR1 SEHNR and CDR2 FQNEAQ (reference sequence). This CDR3 spans 16 amino acids.

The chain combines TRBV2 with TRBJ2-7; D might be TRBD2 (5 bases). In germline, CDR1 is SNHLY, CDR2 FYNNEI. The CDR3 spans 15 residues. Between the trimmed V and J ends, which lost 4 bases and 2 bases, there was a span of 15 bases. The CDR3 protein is CASSVERAATYEQYF. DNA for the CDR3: TGTGCCAGCAGTGTTGAGAGGGCAGCGACCTACGAGCAGTACTTC.

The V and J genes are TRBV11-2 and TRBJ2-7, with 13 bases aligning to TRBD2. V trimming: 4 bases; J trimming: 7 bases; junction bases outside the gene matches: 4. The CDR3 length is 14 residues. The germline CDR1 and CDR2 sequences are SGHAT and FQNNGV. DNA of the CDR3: TGTGCCAGCAGCTCGACTAGCGGGAGGTATGAGCAGTACTTC. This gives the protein CASSSTSGRYEQYF.

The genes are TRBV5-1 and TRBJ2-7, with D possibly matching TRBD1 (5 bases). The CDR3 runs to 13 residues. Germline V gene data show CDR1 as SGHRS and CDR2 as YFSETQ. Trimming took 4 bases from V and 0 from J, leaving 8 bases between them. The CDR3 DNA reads TGCGCCAGCAGCCCCGACAGCTCCTACGAGCAGTACTTC. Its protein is CASSPDSSYEQYF.

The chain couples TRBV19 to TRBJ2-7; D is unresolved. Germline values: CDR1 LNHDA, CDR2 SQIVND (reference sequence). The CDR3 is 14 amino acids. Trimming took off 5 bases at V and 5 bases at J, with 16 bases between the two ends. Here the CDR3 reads CASSFDHQGNEQYF. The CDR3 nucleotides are TGTGCCAGTAGTTTTGATCACCAAGGCAACGAGCAGTACTTC.

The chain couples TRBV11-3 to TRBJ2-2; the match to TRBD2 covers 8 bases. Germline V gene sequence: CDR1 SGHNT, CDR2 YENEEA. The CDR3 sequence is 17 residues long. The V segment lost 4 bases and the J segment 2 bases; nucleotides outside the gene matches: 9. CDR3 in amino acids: CASSSRTSPLNTGELFF. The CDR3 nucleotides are TGTGCCAGCAGCTCCCGGACTAGCCCACTTAACACCGGGGAGCTGTTTTTT.

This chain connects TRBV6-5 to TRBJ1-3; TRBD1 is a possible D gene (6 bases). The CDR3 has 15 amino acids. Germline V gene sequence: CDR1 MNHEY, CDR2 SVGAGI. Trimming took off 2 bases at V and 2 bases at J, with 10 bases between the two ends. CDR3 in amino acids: CASSYGQSPGNTIYF. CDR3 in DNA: TGTGCCAGCAGTTACGGACAGTCCCCTGGAAACACCATATATTTT.

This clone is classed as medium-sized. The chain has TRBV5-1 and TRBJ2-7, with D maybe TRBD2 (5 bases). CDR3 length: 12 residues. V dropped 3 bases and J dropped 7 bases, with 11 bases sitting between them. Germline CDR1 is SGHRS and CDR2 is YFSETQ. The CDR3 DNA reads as TGCGCCAGCAGCTCGACAACGGGGGAGCAGTACTTC. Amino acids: CASSSTTGEQYF.

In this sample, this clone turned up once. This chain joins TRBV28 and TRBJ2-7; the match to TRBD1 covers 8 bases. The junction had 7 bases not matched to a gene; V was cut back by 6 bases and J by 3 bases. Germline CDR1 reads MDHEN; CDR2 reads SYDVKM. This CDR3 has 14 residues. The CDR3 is CASSKRQGFYEQYF. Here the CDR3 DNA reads TGTGCCAGCAGCAAACGACAGGGGTTCTACGAGCAGTACTTC.

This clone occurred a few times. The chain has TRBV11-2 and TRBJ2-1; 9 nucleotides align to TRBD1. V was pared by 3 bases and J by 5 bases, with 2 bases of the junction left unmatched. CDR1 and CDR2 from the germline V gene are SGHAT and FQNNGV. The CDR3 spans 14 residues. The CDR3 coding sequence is TGTGCCAGCAGCTTGGGACAGGGTGACAATGAGCAGTTCTTC. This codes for CASSLGQGDNEQFF.

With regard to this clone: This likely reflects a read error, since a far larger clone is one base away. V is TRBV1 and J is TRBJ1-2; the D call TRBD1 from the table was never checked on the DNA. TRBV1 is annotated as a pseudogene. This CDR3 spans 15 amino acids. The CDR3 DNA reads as TGCACCAGCAGCCAAGAATTCGGCAGGGGGGATGGCTACACCTTC. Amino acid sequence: CTSSQEFGRGDGYTF.

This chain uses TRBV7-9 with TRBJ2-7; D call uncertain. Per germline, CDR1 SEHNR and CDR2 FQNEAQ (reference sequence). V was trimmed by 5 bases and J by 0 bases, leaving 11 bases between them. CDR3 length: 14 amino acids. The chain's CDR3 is CASSPRTTSYEQYF. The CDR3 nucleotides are TGTGCCAGCAGCCCCAGGACCACCTCCTACGAGCAGTACTTC.

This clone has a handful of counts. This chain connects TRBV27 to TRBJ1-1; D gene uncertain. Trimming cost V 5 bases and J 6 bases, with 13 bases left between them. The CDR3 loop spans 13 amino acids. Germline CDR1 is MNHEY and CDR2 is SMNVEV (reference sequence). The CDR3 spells CASSPGRVAEAFF. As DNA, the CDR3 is TGTGCCAGCAGTCCCGGTAGGGTCGCTGAAGCTTTCTTT.